This T cell receptor (beta chain) is drawn from a study of tumor and adjacent non-tumor tissue in lung cancer. The library came from three nested PCR rounds adapted from ARM-PCR protocols. TCRdb passed the multiplex PCR reads through MiXCR, listing each CDR3 protein once. The data show approximately 79,000 distinct CDR3 sequences, more than 60% seen once. The template was RNA from unsorted bulk tissue. For this clonotype: Its antigen is unknown.

Study-wide findings and caveats: Significantly higher TCR diversity was found in tumor than normal lung.

The specimen sequenced was lung tumor tissue. The sequence was collected from a man between 65 and 85 years old with non-small cell lung cancer.

As DNA, the CDR3 is TGTGCCAGCAGCTTTTCGGGGTTGAATCAGCCCCAGCATTTT. It codes for CASSFSGLNQPQHF. The chain has TRBV7-2 and TRBJ1-5; D is uncertain. Germline values: CDR1 SGHTA, CDR2 FQGNSA. V was shortened by 3 bases and J by 4 bases, with 10 bases between the two germline ends. The CDR3 contains 14 residues.